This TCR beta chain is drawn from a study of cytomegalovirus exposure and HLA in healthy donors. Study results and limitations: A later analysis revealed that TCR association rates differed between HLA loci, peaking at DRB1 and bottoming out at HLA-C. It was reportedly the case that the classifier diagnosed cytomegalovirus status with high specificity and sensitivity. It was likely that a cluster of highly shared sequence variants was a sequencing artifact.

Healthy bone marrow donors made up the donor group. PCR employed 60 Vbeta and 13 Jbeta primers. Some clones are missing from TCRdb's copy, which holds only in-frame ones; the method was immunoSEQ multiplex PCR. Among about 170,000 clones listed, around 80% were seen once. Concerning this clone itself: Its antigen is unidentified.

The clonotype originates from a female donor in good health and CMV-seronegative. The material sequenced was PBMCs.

Written as DNA, the CDR3 is TGTGCCTGGAGGGGAGACAATAGGGGGCGGAATTCACCCCTCCACTTT. Encoded protein: CAWRGDNRGRNSPLHF. The chain carries TRBV30 and TRBJ1-6, with 7 bases matching TRBD1. Looked up from germline, CDR1 is GTSNPN and CDR2 is SVGIG (reference sequence). V shed 3 bases and J 7 bases; nucleotides not matched to a gene: 12. The CDR3 is 16 amino acids.